The entry that follows covers one T cell receptor beta chain sequence. What it recognizes is unknown. Clones were sequenced by immunoSEQ multiplex PCR, and TCRdb holds only the in-frame ones, with some missing. The sample lists roughly 13,000 clones; 85% to 90% were seen once. This record comes from a study of monozygotic twins with cystic fibrosis. Background on the study: Libraries were built from about 3 micrograms of fragmented DNA using about 14 PCR cycles. Whole-study findings and limits: Nucleotide-identical clonotype sharing was significantly higher within monozygotic CF twin pairs than between unrelated CF individuals. J usage was most co-twin-similar in 8 of 16 pairs, V in 13. Low clonality (median approximately 0.0095) suggested a mostly naive repertoire.

This CDR3 has 17 amino acids. Germline CDR1 reads SGHRS; CDR2 reads YFSETQ. V was clipped by 3 bases and J by 2 bases; unmatched bases: 8. The sequencing input was blood. The receptor comes from a boy aged 5-17 years with cystic fibrosis. The rearrangement links TRBV5-1 to TRBJ2-5, with 12 bases aligning to TRBD2. CDR3 bases: TGCGCCAGCAGCTCTTACCCCGGGACTAGCGGGCAAGAGACCCAGTACTTC. Its translation is CASSSYPGTSGQETQYF.